The 22 T cell receptor beta chains below were found in one sample sequenced in a study of T cells after yellow fever vaccination. TCRdb itself ran the 5' RACE reads through MiXCR, one entry per CDR3 protein. The profile shows 150,000 to 200,000 distinct CDR3 sequences, 5.5% to 8% of them singletons. The sample here was CD4+ T cells sorted from PBMCs, taken on the day of the first yellow fever vaccination. These receptors were collected from a man aged 18-30 years who received the YFV17D yellow fever vaccine.

To note about this clonotype: A read error is possible here, since a much larger clone lies one base away. This CDR3 fails to terminate in the conserved phenylalanine or tryptophan, so it likely reflects a read error. The V call is TRBV29-1, the J call TRBJ2-5; D is perhaps TRBD2 (7 bases). There are 13 residues in the CDR3. Trimming removed 6 bases from V and 5 bases from J, with 16 bases in between. Germline loops: CDR1 SQVTM, CDR2 ANQGSEA. DNA of the CDR3: TGCAGCGTGGGGGGGGCAGGTTGGGAGACCCAGTACTCC. Its translation: CSVGGAGWETQYS.

With regard to this clonotype: The conserved final phenylalanine or tryptophan is absent from the CDR3, which likely points to a read error. It is unclear where the CDR3 begins or ends on the DNA, so no DNA is shown, and the CDR3 is as TCRdb lists it. The V call is TRBV20-1, the J call TRBJ1-4; the D segment call TRBD1 is taken from the table without a DNA check. The CDR3 spans 15 residues, counting both ends. Germline assignment: CDR1 DFQATT and CDR2 SNEGSKA (reference sequence). The CDR3: CSARDPTGQGTLILY.

This chain joins TRBV5-5 and TRBJ1-5; TRBD1 might be the D (6 bases). The germline CDR1 and CDR2 sequences are SGHKS and YYEKEE (reference sequence). Trimming left V 1 base short and J 7 bases short, with 12 bases between. The CDR3 is 14 amino acids. The CDR3 reads CASSLHRVGQPQHF. The CDR3 region has the DNA TGTGCCAGCAGCTTGCACAGGGTAGGACAGCCCCAGCATTTT.

This clonotype was seen more than once but under ten times. The chain joins TRBV7-2 to TRBJ2-7; 8 bases map to TRBD1. Germline V gene lookup returns CDR1 SGHTA and CDR2 FQGNSA. The junction had 3 bases not matched to a gene; V was cut back by 0 bases and J by 2 bases. The CDR3 extends over 15 amino acids. This CDR3 reads CASSLAADRAYEQYF. The CDR3 nucleotides read TGTGCCAGCAGCTTAGCCGCGGACAGGGCCTACGAGCAGTACTTC.

On this clonotype: A read error may be the cause here, since a much bigger clone is one base away. CDR3 in amino acids: CASRQRGVVNEQFF. The DNA for the CDR3 is TGTGCCAGCAGACAGCGGGGGGTAGTCAATGAGCAGTTCTTC. The V and J genes are TRBV6-2 or TRBV6-3 and TRBJ2-1; 9 bases match TRBD2. The CDR3 is 14 residues long. Germline CDR1 reads MNHEY; CDR2 reads SVGEGT. The V and J ends lost 6 bases and 6 bases, in that order; junction bases with no gene match: 6.

This clonotype was observed many times. J is TRBJ2-7 and V is TRBV11-2; the D gene is possibly TRBD1 (5 bases). CDR1 is SGHAT, CDR2 FQNNGV, per germline. The CDR3 extends over 14 amino acids. The V end was cut by 7 bases, the J end by 2 bases, with 15 bases between. Here the CDR3 reads CASKPGAGAYEQYF. CDR3 sequence (DNA): TGTGCCAGCAAGCCTGGGGCTGGGGCCTACGAGCAGTACTTC.

The J gene is TRBJ2-6, the V gene TRBV29-1; D not certain. CDR3 size: 13 residues. Trimming shortened V by 4 bases and J by 2 bases, and 6 bases separated the two germline ends. Germline CDR1 and CDR2: SQVTM and ANQGSEA. CDR3 bases: TGCAGCGTTGGTTGGGCTGGGGCCAACGTCCTGACTTTC. This sequence encodes CSVGWAGANVLTF.

Ten or more counts support this clonotype. V and J are TRBV3-1 and TRBJ2-5, with 8 bases identical to TRBD1. The germline V gene has CDR1 LGHDT and CDR2 YNNKEL (reference sequence). V lost 0 bases to trimming and J lost 3 bases; unmatched junction nucleotides: 0. This CDR3 has 14 residues. As DNA, the CDR3 is TGTGCCAGCAGCCAAGAGACAGGGGAAGAGACCCAGTACTTC. It codes for CASSQETGEETQYF.

This clonotype was detected ten times or more. This rearrangement joins TRBV4-3 to TRBJ2-2, with TRBD2 as a possible D gene (5 bases). V was shortened by 4 bases and J by 3 bases, with 9 bases between the two germline ends. Looked up from germline, CDR1 is LGHNA and CDR2 is YSLEER. This CDR3 has 14 amino acids. The CDR3 region is CASSPFGDTGELFF. The CDR3 DNA reads TGCGCCAGCAGCCCCTTCGGGGACACCGGGGAGCTGTTTTTT.

In its sample, this clonotype was seen a few times. The chain carries TRBV6-5 and TRBJ2-5; 12 bases are shared with TRBD2. The ends lost 6 bases at V and 3 bases at J; junction bases unmatched: 5. This CDR3 has 15 residues. Germline CDR1 and CDR2: MNHEY and SVGAGI. CDR3 in amino acids: CASRGLAGSEETQYF. The CDR3 DNA sequence: TGTGCCAGCAGGGGACTAGCGGGTTCGGAAGAGACCCAGTACTTC.

This clonotype was counted only a few times. This chain joins TRBV27 and TRBJ2-7; D perhaps matches TRBD2 (6 bases). Germline assignment: CDR1 MNHEY and CDR2 SMNVEV (reference sequence). The CDR3 covers 14 residues. The ends were cut back, 4 bases at V and 7 bases at J, with 17 bases in the middle. Here the CDR3 DNA reads TGTGCCAGCAGTTCCCGGACTACCCTCGTGGAGCAGTACTTC. Translating gives CASSSRTTLVEQYF.

The chain uses TRBV20-1 and TRBJ2-1; D call uncertain. The CDR3 totals 14 residues. Germline loops: CDR1 DFQATT, CDR2 SNEGSKA (reference sequence). V gave up 3 bases and J gave up 2 bases, with 11 bases separating them. CDR3 in DNA: TGCAGTGCTAGCGTGTCAGGTCCCTACAATGAGCAGTTCTTC. Residues: CSASVSGPYNEQFF.

In its sample, this clonotype was seen many times. The rearrangement links TRBV19 to TRBJ1-1; the D gene is possibly TRBD1 (6 bases). This CDR3 spans 10 amino acids. In germline, CDR1 is LNHDA, CDR2 SQIVND (reference sequence). V was trimmed by 11 bases and J by 6 bases, leaving 10 bases between them. CDR3 in amino acids: CAGNRAEAFF. The CDR3 coding sequence is TGTGCCGGTAACAGGGCTGAAGCTTTCTTT.

This chain links TRBV24-1 with TRBJ2-1; D gene ambiguous. Deletions cut 12 bases from V and 9 bases from J, with 17 bases between. CDR1 and CDR2 (germline): KGHDR, SFDVKD. The CDR3 contains 12 residues. CDR3 protein: CAQGNDLSEQFF. DNA for the CDR3: TGTGCCCAAGGGAACGACCTCAGTGAGCAGTTCTTC.

The gene calls are TRBV7-7 and TRBJ2-1; 8 nucleotides line up with TRBD2. The CDR3 contains 13 residues. Unmatched junction bases numbered 8, after V lost 8 bases and J lost 8 bases. CDR1 is SSHAT and CDR2 is FNYEAQ in the germline V gene (reference sequence). CDR3 sequence reads: CASGPGGHDEQFF. DNA for the CDR3: TGTGCCAGCGGGCCGGGGGGGCACGATGAGCAGTTCTTC.

This clonotype has at least ten counts. This chain connects TRBV5-1 to TRBJ2-2; TRBD1 is a possible D gene (6 bases). V lost 4 bases and J 4 bases, leaving 11 bases between the germline ends. Germline CDR1 SGHRS, CDR2 YFSETQ. The CDR3 runs 14 residues. The CDR3 DNA is TGCGCCAGCAGCACACAGGGTGGCACCGGGGAGCTGTTTTTT. Its protein product is CASSTQGGTGELFF.

The chain couples TRBV10-3 to TRBJ2-5; TRBD1 is a possible D gene (6 bases). The CDR3 is 15 amino acids. V lost 0 bases and J lost 1, with 9 bases in between. Germline V gene data show CDR1 as ENHRY and CDR2 as SYGVKD. CDR3 DNA sequence: TGTGCCATCAGTGAGTCACAGGGCCTCCAAGAGACCCAGTACTTC. Translating gives CAISESQGLQETQYF.

Ten or more counts support this clonotype. The genes are TRBV4-2 and TRBJ2-2; 10 bases agree with TRBD1. Germline CDR1 LGHNA, CDR2 YNFKEQ. This CDR3 has 14 residues. Trimming at V came to 4 bases and at J to 4 bases, leaving 0 bases not matched to a gene. In nucleotides, the CDR3 is TGTGCCAGCAGCCGGACAGGGGGCACCGGGGAGCTGTTTTTT. Protein sequence: CASSRTGGTGELFF.

This CDR3 reads CASNNRGPRTPLHF. CDR3 bases: TGTGCCAGCAATAACAGGGGTCCCCGTACACCCCTCCACTTT. The V gene is TRBV12-3 or TRBV12-4, the J gene TRBJ1-6; 7 positions match TRBD1. This CDR3 is 14 amino acids long. V was clipped by 7 bases and J by 11 bases; unmatched bases: 11.

This clonotype has just a few counts. The chain is built from TRBV5-6 and TRBJ2-7; D uncertain. V lost 4 bases and J 2 bases, leaving 10 bases between the germline ends. CDR3 length equals 13 residues. Germline assignment: CDR1 SGHDT and CDR2 YYEEEE. CDR3 in amino acids: CASSLYTAYEQYF. In DNA form, the CDR3 reads TGTGCCAGCAGCCTCTACACGGCCTACGAGCAGTACTTC.

This clonotype was observed at least ten times. The chain carries TRBV20-1 and TRBJ1-1, with D maybe TRBD1 (6 bases). Germline V gene data show CDR1 as DFQATT and CDR2 as SNEGSKA (reference sequence). The CDR3 length is 13 residues. Trimming cost V 2 bases and J 1 base, with 8 bases left between them. CDR3 DNA sequence: TGCAGTGCTAGAAGACAGGCGAACACTGAAGCTTTCTTT. Protein product: CSARRQANTEAFF.

This clonotype was found a few times. V is TRBV30 and J is TRBJ1-2; no reliable D call. Germline V gene lookup returns CDR1 GTSNPN and CDR2 SVGIG (reference sequence). The CDR3 sequence is 12 residues long. V lost 3 bases, J lost 8 bases, and 13 bases lay in between. In DNA, the CDR3 is TGTGCCTGGAGCCCTTACCCGGGCGGCTACACCTTC. Translating it yields CAWSPYPGGYTF.